The 25 T cell receptor beta chains below come from one sample, sequenced in a study of cytomegalovirus exposure and HLA in healthy donors. With 60 Vbeta and 13 Jbeta primers, the PCR was carried out. Only in-frame clones appear in the TCRdb table, and some are missing; sequencing was by immunoSEQ multiplex PCR. The table lists some 160,000 clones, around four fifths of them singletons. The material sequenced was PBMCs. The receptors stem from a boy between 2 and 15 years old in good health and CMV-seronegative.

CDR3 sequence reads: CASRQGGTNEKLFF. CDR3 coding DNA: TGTGCCAGCAGGCAGGGAGGGACTAATGAAAAACTGTTTTTT. The chain joins TRBV28 to TRBJ1-4; D possibly corresponds to TRBD1 (5 bases). Per germline, CDR1 MDHEN and CDR2 SYDVKM. The CDR3 runs to 14 residues. V lost 6 bases to trimming and J lost 2 bases, with 10 bases between them.

This rearrangement joins TRBV6-5 to TRBJ2-7; D ambiguous. Germline assignment: CDR1 MNHEY and CDR2 SVGAGI. Trimming removed 5 bases from V and 2 bases from J, with 13 bases in between. The CDR3 spans 14 residues. CDR3 bases: TGTGCCAGCAGTGTCGCTACAGAGACCTACGAGCAGTACTTC. The encoded protein is CASSVATETYEQYF.

The V and J genes are TRBV5-6 and TRBJ2-4; maybe TRBD2 (5 bases). The CDR3 length is 17 residues. From germline, CDR1 is SGHDT and CDR2 YYEEEE. Trimming took off 3 bases at V and 0 bases at J, with 16 bases between the two ends. The CDR3 reads CASSSFLRELAKNIQYF. CDR3 sequence (DNA): TGTGCCAGCAGCTCCTTTCTGAGGGAGTTAGCCAAAAACATTCAGTACTTC.

The chain links TRBV5-5 to TRBJ1-2, with TRBD1 matching 8 bases. The CDR3 loop spans 16 amino acids. Per the germline V gene, CDR1 is SGHKS and CDR2 is YYEKEE (reference sequence). With V trimmed by 2 bases and J by 2 bases, 8 bases remained unmatched. The CDR3 sequence: CASSFSTGERNYGYTF. For the CDR3, the DNA is TGTGCCAGCAGCTTCTCGACAGGGGAAAGGAACTATGGCTACACCTTC.

V is TRBV10-3 and J is TRBJ1-6; TRBD1 agrees at 10 bases. Unmatched junction bases numbered 6, after V lost 10 bases and J lost 9 bases. This CDR3 is built from 13 residues. The germline gives CDR1 ENHRY, CDR2 SYGVKD. CDR3 DNA: TGTGCCACAGGGGACAGGGGAACTTCACCCCTCCACTTT. Translated: CATGDRGTSPLHF.

The chain has TRBV25-1 and TRBJ2-2; possibly TRBD1 for D (6 bases). CDR3 length equals 17 residues. Per germline, CDR1 MGHDK and CDR2 SYGVNS. V dropped 8 bases and J dropped 6 bases, with 25 bases sitting between them. The CDR3 here is CASLETYHRVGAGELFF. The CDR3 nucleotides are TGTGCCAGCCTAGAGACGTACCACAGGGTCGGCGCCGGGGAGCTGTTTTTT.

The V call is TRBV9, the J call TRBJ1-2; no definite D call. This CDR3 has 13 residues. CDR1 and CDR2 from the germline V gene are SGDLS and YYNGEE. V lost 3 bases, J lost 6 bases, and 12 bases lay in between. The CDR3 sequence is CASSASLTDGYTF. The DNA for the CDR3 is TGTGCCAGCAGCGCCTCCCTCACGGATGGCTACACCTTC.

The chain is built from TRBV2 and TRBJ1-6; 7 bases agree with TRBD1. The CDR3 contains 16 residues. The V and J ends lost 2 bases and 7 bases, in that order; junction bases with no gene match: 8. CDR1 is SNHLY and CDR2 is FYNNEI in the germline V gene. The CDR3 spells CASSELWGQTNSPLHF. CDR3 DNA: TGTGCCAGCAGTGAACTCTGGGGACAGACAAATTCACCCCTCCACTTT.

The chain couples TRBV9 to TRBJ2-3, with D unresolved. Looked up from germline, CDR1 is SGDLS and CDR2 is YYNGEE. V lost 0 bases, J lost 4 bases, and 24 bases lay in between. The CDR3 length is 19 residues. The CDR3 protein is CASSVAPLEWAPKADTQYF. CDR3 sequence (DNA): TGTGCCAGCAGCGTAGCGCCCCTTGAATGGGCACCCAAAGCAGATACGCAGTATTTT.

The chain joins TRBV6-1 to TRBJ2-2; 7 bases line up with TRBD1. CDR1 is MNHNS and CDR2 is SASEGT in the germline V gene. J was trimmed by 3 bases and V by 6 bases; bases with no gene match: 7. The length of the CDR3 is 15 residues. This CDR3 is CASRERGPHTGELFF. The CDR3 DNA sequence: TGTGCCAGCAGAGAGAGGGGGCCCCACACCGGGGAGCTGTTTTTT.

This sequence joins TRBV9 and TRBJ2-7; possible D gene TRBD1, 6 bases. The CDR3 loop spans 16 amino acids. CDR1 and CDR2 (germline): SGDLS, YYNGEE. The V end lost 1 base, the J end lost 6 bases, and 20 bases lay between the germline ends. CDR3 bases: TGTGCCAGCAGCGTACAACAGGGAGCCGTGGGCGCCGAGCAGTACTTC. It codes for CASSVQQGAVGAEQYF.

The genes are TRBV6-5 and TRBJ1-6; D gene uncertain. Trimming left V 6 bases short and J 6 bases short, with 15 bases between. CDR1 MNHEY and CDR2 SVGAGI come from the germline V gene. CDR3 length equals 15 residues. Here the CDR3 DNA reads TGTGCCAGCAGGCTAGCGTCTCTCCTTAATTCACCCCTCCACTTT. Encoded protein: CASRLASLLNSPLHF.

This chain links TRBV9 with TRBJ2-5, with 9 bases that match TRBD1. The germline CDR1 and CDR2 sequences are SGDLS and YYNGEE. J was trimmed by 7 bases and V by 1 base; bases with no gene match: 8. There are 15 residues in the CDR3. The CDR3 DNA sequence: TGTGCCAGCAGCGTATCTACAGGGGGCAGTGGGACCCAGTACTTC. Translation gives CASSVSTGGSGTQYF.

The rearrangement uses TRBV6-1 and TRBJ2-7; a possible D gene is TRBD1 (6 bases). Trimming stripped 8 bases from V and 3 bases from J, with 17 bases between. The V gene's germline CDR1 is MNHNS and CDR2 SASEGT. The CDR3 has 14 residues. CDR3 loop: CASQIDRPNYEQYF. The CDR3, as DNA: TGTGCCAGCCAAATTGACAGGCCTAACTACGAGCAGTACTTC.

The chain carries TRBV6-5 and TRBJ1-6; the D gene is possibly TRBD1 (6 bases). Germline V gene lookup returns CDR1 MNHEY and CDR2 SVGAGI. The CDR3 spans 14 residues. Trimming pared 6 bases from V and 3 bases from J, leaving 9 bases between. The CDR3 loop is CASRTGIYNSPLHF. CDR3 nucleotides: TGTGCCAGCAGAACAGGGATCTATAATTCACCCCTCCACTTT.

The chain links TRBV28 to TRBJ1-1; 8 nucleotides line up with TRBD1. The V and J ends lost 9 bases and 4 bases, in that order; junction bases with no gene match: 7. The CDR3 extends over 13 amino acids. Germline V gene lookup returns CDR1 MDHEN and CDR2 SYDVKM. The CDR3: CASKGQVITEAFF. DNA for the CDR3: TGTGCCAGTAAGGGACAGGTGATCACTGAAGCTTTCTTT.

Concerning this clone itself: At one boundary the junction diverges from the germline segment, which might be a read error. Other DNA sequences in the sample encode the same CDR3. Here the CDR3 reads CASSEALPGLAGAEQYF. DNA of the CDR3: TGCGCCAGCAGTGAAGCGCTACCGGGACTAGCGGGGGCTGAGCAGTACTTC. The chain combines TRBV6-1 with TRBJ2-7, with TRBD2 identical over 14 bases. Looked up from germline, CDR1 is MNHNS and CDR2 is SASEGT. The CDR3 sequence is 17 residues long.

The chain is built from TRBV5-4 and TRBJ1-1, with D possibly being TRBD1 (5 bases). The ends were cut back, 5 bases at V and 0 bases at J, with 8 bases in the middle. The CDR3 spans 13 residues. The germline V gene has CDR1 SGHNT and CDR2 YYREEE (reference sequence). DNA of the CDR3: TGTGCCAGCAGAAAAGGGGTGAACACTGAAGCTTTCTTT. Translated, it gives CASRKGVNTEAFF.

Only one count was recorded for this clone. V is TRBV10-3 and J is TRBJ1-2, with a tentative D call TRBD1 (6 bases). CDR1 and CDR2 from the germline V gene are ENHRY and SYGVKD. The length of the CDR3 is 15 residues. The ends were cut back, 2 bases at V and 8 bases at J, with 18 bases in the middle. The CDR3 region is CAISEPLDPGEGYTF. In DNA, the CDR3 is TGTGCCATCAGTGAGCCACTTGACCCAGGGGAAGGCTACACCTTC.

This clone occurred once. For the CDR3, the DNA is TGTGCCAGCAGCCCAGGGTCAGGGACCCAGTACTTC. Amino acids: CASSPGSGTQYF. The V and J genes are TRBV7-2 and TRBJ2-5, with D perhaps TRBD1 (5 bases). The V and J ends lost 5 bases and 7 bases respectively, with 11 bases between them. This CDR3 region has 12 residues. Germline V gene lookup returns CDR1 SGHTA and CDR2 FQGNSA.

The chain links TRBV15 to TRBJ2-1, with 8 bases matching TRBD1. Trimming removed 3 bases from V and 10 bases from J; junction bases left unmatched: 8. Germline assignment: CDR1 LNHNV and CDR2 YYDKDF (reference sequence). CDR3 length equals 14 residues. The CDR3 DNA is TGTGCCACCAGCAGGGGGACAGGTGGCTGGGAGCAGTTCTTC. Protein product: CATSRGTGGWEQFF.

CDR3 region: CASSWDTHIRTDTQYF. The CDR3 nucleotides are TGCGCCAGCAGCTGGGACACTCACATCCGCACAGATACGCAGTATTTT. The chain couples TRBV5-1 to TRBJ2-3, with TRBD1 as a possible D gene (6 bases). Germline loops: CDR1 SGHRS, CDR2 YFSETQ. The CDR3 has 16 residues. V lost 3 bases, J lost 1 base, and 15 bases lay in between.

This chain links TRBV18 with TRBJ1-2; possibly TRBD1 for D (6 bases). Germline-derived CDR1 and CDR2 are KGHSH and LQKENI. Between the trimmed V and J ends, which lost 3 bases and 6 bases, there was a span of 17 bases. The CDR3 is 15 amino acids. CDR3 in DNA: TGTGCCAGCTCACCCGGGGGGGCCACGGCGGATGGCTACACCTTC. Protein sequence: CASSPGGATADGYTF.

The chain employs TRBV4-3 and TRBJ1-2, with a weak D call TRBD1 (5 bases). V lost 0 bases and J lost 4, with 9 bases in between. Germline CDR1 LGHNA, CDR2 YSLEER. The length of the CDR3 is 14 residues. The chain's CDR3 is CASSQDGQGYGYTF. The DNA of the CDR3 is TGCGCCAGCAGCCAAGATGGGCAGGGCTATGGCTACACCTTC.

The rearrangement uses TRBV28 and TRBJ1-6; unclear D gene. The germline V gene has CDR1 MDHEN and CDR2 SYDVKM. V lost 6 bases to trimming and J lost 0 bases, with 12 bases between them. The CDR3 loop spans 16 amino acids. CDR3 protein: CASSPSSSSYNSPLHF. CDR3 DNA sequence: TGTGCCAGCAGCCCATCGTCGAGCTCCTATAATTCACCCCTCCACTTT.